The clone carrying this TCR beta chain was recorded a few times. Its antigen is not identified. The entry originates in a study of human T cells and chemical hapten exposure. The study, taken as a whole, reports: TCRs above 1 in 1000 frequency did not change with DPC sensitization.

From the RACE reads, TCRdb called clonotypes with MiXCR, one entry per CDR3 protein. The sample consists of under 100,000 distinct CDR3 sequences, more than 9% of them appearing once. V was cut by 1 base and J by 6 bases, with 8 bases left in between. Germline CDR1 and CDR2: LGHNA and YSLEER. This CDR3 region has 13 residues. This sample's time point: patch test 2, 6 weeks after DPC sensitization. As to treatment: therapeutic diphenylcyclopropenone sensitization with weekly scalp DPC. Material: whole blood, obtained in connection with sensitization to the hapten diphenylcyclopropenone (DPC). J is TRBJ2-3 and V is TRBV4-3; the D is unclear. This TCR came from a woman aged 45 to 65 with alopecia areata. Some clones in this sample may be carry-over from other donors' samples. CDR3 in DNA: TGCGCCAGCAGCCAAGTCCTCTGGGATACGCAGTATTTT. Translation: CASSQVLWDTQYF.